This T cell receptor beta chain comes out of a study of T cells in tuberculosis. Study in general: T cells were selected with CD1B tetramers loaded with glucose monomycolate. In South Africa, adults with active tuberculosis were compared with IGRA-negative and latently infected IGRA-positive adolescents.

Method: immunoSEQ multiplex PCR; TCRdb's copy keeps in-frame clones and lacks some. The profile shows under 45,000 clones, 95% of them singletons. Each clinical donor contributed on average roughly 100,000 T cells from unsorted cryopreserved PBMC. J was trimmed by 2 bases and V by 5 bases; bases with no gene match: 4. CDR1 and CDR2 (germline): SGHDT, YYEEEE. There are 14 residues in the CDR3. V is TRBV5-6 and J is TRBJ1-5; TRBD1 agrees at 7 bases. The source is a donor between 10 and 35 years old with latent tuberculosis or without tuberculosis infection. The sample consisted of PBMCs. CDR3: CASSQGGGNQPQHF. As DNA, the CDR3 is TGTGCCAGCAGTCAGGGGGGAGGCAATCAGCCCCAGCATTTT.